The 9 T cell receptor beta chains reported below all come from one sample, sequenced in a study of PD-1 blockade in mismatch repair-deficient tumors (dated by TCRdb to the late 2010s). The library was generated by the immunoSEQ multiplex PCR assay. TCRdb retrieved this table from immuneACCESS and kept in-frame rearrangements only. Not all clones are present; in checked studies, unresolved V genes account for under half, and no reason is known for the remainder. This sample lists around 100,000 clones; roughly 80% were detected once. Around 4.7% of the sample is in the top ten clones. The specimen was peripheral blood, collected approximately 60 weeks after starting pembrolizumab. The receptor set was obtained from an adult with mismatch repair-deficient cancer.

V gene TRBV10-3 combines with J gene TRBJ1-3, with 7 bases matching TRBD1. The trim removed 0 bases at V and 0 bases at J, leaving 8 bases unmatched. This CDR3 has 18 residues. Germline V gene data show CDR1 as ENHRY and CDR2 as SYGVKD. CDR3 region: CAISESMLQGLSGNTIYF. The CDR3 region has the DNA TGTGCCATCAGTGAGTCGATGCTACAGGGGCTCTCTGGAAACACCATATATTTT.

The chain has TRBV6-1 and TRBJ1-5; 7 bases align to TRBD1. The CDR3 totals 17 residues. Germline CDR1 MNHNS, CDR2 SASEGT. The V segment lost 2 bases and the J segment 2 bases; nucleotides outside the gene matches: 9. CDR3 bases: TGTGCCAGCAGTGAACGGGCGGGACAGTGGGGCAATCAGCCCCAGCATTTT. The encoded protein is CASSERAGQWGNQPQHF.

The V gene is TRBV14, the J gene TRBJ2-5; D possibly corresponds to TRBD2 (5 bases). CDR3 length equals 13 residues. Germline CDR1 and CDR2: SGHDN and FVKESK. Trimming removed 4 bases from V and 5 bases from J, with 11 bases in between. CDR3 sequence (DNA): TGTGCCAGCAGCCCGGGGAAGTGGGAGACCCAGTACTTC. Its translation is CASSPGKWETQYF.

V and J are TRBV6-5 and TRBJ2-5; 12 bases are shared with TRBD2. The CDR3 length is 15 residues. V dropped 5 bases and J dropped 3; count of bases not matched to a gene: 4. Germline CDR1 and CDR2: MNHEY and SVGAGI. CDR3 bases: TGTGCCAGCAGTAAGACTAGCGGGAGTGAAGAGACCCAGTACTTC. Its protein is CASSKTSGSEETQYF.

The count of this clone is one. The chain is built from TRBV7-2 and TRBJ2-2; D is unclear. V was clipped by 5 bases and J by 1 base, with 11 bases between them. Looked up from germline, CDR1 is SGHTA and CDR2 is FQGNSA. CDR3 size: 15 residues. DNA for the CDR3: TGTGCCAGCAGCCCCCGGACGATGAACACCGGGGAGCTGTTTTTT. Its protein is CASSPRTMNTGELFF.

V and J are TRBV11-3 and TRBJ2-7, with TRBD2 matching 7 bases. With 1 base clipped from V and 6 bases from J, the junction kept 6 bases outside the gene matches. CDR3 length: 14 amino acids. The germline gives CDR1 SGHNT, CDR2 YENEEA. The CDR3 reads CASSLGEGSGEQYF. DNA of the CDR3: TGTGCCAGCAGCTTAGGGGAGGGGTCGGGCGAGCAGTACTTC.

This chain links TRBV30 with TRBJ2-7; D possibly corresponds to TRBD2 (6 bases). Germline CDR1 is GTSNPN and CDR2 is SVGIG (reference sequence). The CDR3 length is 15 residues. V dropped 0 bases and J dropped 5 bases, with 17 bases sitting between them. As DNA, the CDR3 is TGTGCCTGGAGTGTACATTTTGGTTCTAGCGACGAGCAGTACTTC. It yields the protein CAWSVHFGSSDEQYF. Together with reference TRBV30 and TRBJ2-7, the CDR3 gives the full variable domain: SQTIHQWPATLVQPVGSPLSLECTVEGTSNPNLYWYRQAAGRGLQLLFYSVGIGQISSEVPQNLSASRPQDRQFILSSKKLLLSDSGFYLCAWSVHFGSSDEQYFGPGTRLTVT.

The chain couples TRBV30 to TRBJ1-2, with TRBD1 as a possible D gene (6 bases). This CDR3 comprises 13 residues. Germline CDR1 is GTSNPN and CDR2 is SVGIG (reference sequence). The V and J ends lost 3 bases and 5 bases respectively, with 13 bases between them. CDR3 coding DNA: TGTGCCTGGAGGGCAGGGGAAAAGTATGGCTACACCTTC. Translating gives CAWRAGEKYGYTF.

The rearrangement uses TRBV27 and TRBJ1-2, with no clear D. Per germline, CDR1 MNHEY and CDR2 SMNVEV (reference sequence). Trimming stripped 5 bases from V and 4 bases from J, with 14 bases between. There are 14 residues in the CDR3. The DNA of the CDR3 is TGTGCCAGCAGTGCTAAGGGCTGGGGCTATGGCTACACCTTC. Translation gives CASSAKGWGYGYTF.